This paragraph covers one T cell receptor (beta chain) sequence. This CDR3 is built from 17 residues. With 3 bases removed from V and 4 bases from J, the gap between germline ends came to 24 bases. Germline V CDR1 and CDR2: GTSNPN, SVGIG (reference sequence). This specimen belongs to a study of blood T cell repertoires in COVID-19. Study-wide background: The analysed material was cDNA or gDNA that came from T cells, B-cell-depleted T cells, or PBMCs.

Using immunoSEQ multiplex PCR, the repertoire was profiled, and TCRdb retains in-frame clones only, with some absent. The repertoire includes about 200,000 clones, 80% to 95% of them detected once, and nearly 0.55% sits in the top ten. The clonotype was recovered from a middle-aged man with acute or convalescent COVID-19. The V call is TRBV30, the J call TRBJ1-2; D is possibly TRBD1 (5 bases). The sample comprised peripheral blood. The DNA of the CDR3 is TGTGCCTGGAGACACCTGAACCTGGGGGGGAAAATCTATGGCTACACCTTC. Translation: CAWRHLNLGGKIYGYTF.